This TCR beta chain was observed in a study of T cells in Graves' hyperthyroidism and ophthalmopathy. General observations from the study: The authors' 13 V-J model separated ophthalmopathy from stable hyperthyroidism. In validation, the model predicted ophthalmopathy. These predictions came a median roughly 7.1 months before onset. Most thyroid-expanded clonotypes above 0.001 were also found in blood.

In this sample, this clonotype turned up many times. What it binds is unknown. Germline V CDR1 and CDR2: MDHEN, SYDVKM. With 8 bases removed from V and 5 bases from J, the gap between germline ends came to 10 bases. The CDR3 spans 12 residues. RNA transcripts were the template for amplifying TCR beta CDR3 regions. The HTBI primer set served for first-round RT-PCR of the TCR CDR3. One entry per CDR3 protein, called by TCRdb with MiXCR from the multiplex PCR reads. The table shows a few hundred thousand distinct CDR3 sequences, with approximately 15% occurring only once. The clonotype was recovered from a woman aged 30 to 39 with Graves' hyperthyroidism that later progressed to Graves' ophthalmopathy. The chain links TRBV28 to TRBJ2-1; TRBD2 might be the D (5 bases). The sequencing sample was made of blood. CDR3 sequence reads: CASLTIDNEQFF. The CDR3 DNA follows: TGTGCCAGCCTGACTATTGACAATGAGCAGTTCTTC. The variable domain in full, completed from reference TRBV28 and TRBJ2-1, reads DVKVTQSSRYLVKRTGEKVFLECVQDMDHENMFWYRQDPGLGLRLIYFSYDVKMKEKGDIPEGYSVSREKKERFSLILESASTNQTSMYLCASLTIDNEQFFGPGTRLTVL.